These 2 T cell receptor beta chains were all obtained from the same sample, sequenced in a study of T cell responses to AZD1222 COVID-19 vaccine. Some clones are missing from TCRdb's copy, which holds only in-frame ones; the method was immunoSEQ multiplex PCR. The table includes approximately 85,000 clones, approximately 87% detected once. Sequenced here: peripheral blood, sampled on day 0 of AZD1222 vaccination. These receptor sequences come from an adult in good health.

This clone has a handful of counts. CDR3 nucleotides: TGTGCCAGCAGCTTTGAGGAGGGGTCCTCCTACGAGCAGTACTTC. Its translation is CASSFEEGSSYEQYF. The gene calls are TRBV12-1 and TRBJ2-7; the table's D call, TRBD2, was not checked against the DNA. TRBV12-1 is a documented pseudogene. The CDR3 extends over 15 amino acids.

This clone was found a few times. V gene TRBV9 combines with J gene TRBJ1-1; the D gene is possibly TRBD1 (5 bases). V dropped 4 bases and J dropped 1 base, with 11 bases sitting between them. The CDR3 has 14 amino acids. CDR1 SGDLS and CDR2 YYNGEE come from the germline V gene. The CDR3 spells CASSLDGGNTEAFF. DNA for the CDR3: TGTGCCAGCAGCCTGGACGGGGGGAACACTGAAGCTTTCTTT.